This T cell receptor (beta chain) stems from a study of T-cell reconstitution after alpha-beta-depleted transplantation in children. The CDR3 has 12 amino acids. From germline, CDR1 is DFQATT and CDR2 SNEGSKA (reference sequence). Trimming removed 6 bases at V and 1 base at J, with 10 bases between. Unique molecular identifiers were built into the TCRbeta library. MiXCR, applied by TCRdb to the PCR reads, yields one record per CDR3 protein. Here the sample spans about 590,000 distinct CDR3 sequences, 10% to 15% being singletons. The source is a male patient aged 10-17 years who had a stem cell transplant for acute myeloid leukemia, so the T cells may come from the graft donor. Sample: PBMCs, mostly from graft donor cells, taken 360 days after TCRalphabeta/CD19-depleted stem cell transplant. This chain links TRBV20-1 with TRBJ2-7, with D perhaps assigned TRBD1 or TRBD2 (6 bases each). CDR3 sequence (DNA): TGCAGTGCCCAAGGGGGGTCCTACGAGCAGTACTTC. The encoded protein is CSAQGGSYEQYF.